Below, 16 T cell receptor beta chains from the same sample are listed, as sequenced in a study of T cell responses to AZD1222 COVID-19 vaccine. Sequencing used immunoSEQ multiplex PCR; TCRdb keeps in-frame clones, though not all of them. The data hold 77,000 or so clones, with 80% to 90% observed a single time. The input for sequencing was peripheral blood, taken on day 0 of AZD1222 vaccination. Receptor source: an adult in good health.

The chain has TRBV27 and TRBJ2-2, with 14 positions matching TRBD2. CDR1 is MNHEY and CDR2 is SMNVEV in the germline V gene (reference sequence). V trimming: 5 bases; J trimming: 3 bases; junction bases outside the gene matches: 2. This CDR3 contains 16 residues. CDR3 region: CASSTGLAGDTGELFF. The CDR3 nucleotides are TGTGCCAGCAGTACGGGACTAGCGGGAGACACCGGGGAGCTGTTTTTT.

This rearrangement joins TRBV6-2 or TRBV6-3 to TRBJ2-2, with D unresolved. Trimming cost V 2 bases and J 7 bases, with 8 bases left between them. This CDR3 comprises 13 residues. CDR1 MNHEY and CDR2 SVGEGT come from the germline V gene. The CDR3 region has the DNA TGTGCCAGCAGTTACACACACATCGGGGAGCTGTTTTTT. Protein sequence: CASSYTHIGELFF.

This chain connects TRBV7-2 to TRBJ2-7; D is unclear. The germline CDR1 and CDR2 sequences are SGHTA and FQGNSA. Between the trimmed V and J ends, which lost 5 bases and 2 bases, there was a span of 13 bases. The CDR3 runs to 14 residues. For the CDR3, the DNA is TGTGCCAGCAGCCTAGGGCAAGGAACCTACGAGCAGTACTTC. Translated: CASSLGQGTYEQYF.

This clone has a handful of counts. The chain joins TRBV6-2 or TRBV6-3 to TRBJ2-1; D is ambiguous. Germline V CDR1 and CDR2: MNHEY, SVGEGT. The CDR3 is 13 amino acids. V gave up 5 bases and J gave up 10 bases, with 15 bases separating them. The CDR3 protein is CASSPLWGEEQFF. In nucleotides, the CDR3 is TGTGCCAGCAGTCCCCTTTGGGGTGAGGAGCAGTTCTTC.

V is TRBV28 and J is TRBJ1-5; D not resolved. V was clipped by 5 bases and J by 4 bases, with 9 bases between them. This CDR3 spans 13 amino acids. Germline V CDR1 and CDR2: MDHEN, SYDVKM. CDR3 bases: TGTGCCAGCAGTCCCCCTGTGAATCAGCCCCAGCATTTT. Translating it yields CASSPPVNQPQHF. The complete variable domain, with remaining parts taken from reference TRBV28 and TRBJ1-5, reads DVKVTQSSRYLVKRTGEKVFLECVQDMDHENMFWYRQDPGLGLRLIYFSYDVKMKEKGDIPEGYSVSREKKERFSLILESASTNQTSMYLCASSPPVNQPQHFGDGTRLSIL.

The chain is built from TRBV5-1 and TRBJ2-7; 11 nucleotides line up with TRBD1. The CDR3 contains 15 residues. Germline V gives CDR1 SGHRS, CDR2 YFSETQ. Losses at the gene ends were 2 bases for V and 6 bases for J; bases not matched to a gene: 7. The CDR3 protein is CASSFRTGGAGEQYF. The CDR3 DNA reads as TGCGCCAGCAGCTTCCGGACAGGGGGCGCGGGCGAGCAGTACTTC.

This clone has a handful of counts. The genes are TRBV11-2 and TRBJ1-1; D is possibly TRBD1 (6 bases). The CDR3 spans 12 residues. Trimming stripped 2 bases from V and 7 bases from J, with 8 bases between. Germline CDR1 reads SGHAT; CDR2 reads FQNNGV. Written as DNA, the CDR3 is TGTGCCAGCAGCTTACCGACAGGTGAAGCTTTCTTT. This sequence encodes CASSLPTGEAFF. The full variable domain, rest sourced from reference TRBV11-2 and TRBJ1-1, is EAGVAQSPRYKIIEKRQSVAFWCNPISGHATLYWYQQILGQGPKLLIQFQNNGVVDDSQLPKDRFSAERLKGVDSTLKIQPAKLEDSAVYLCASSLPTGEAFFGQGTRLTVV.

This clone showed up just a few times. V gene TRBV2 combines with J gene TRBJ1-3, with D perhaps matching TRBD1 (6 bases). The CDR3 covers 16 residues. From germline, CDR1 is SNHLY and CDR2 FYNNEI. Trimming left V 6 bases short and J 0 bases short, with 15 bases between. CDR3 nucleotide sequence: TGTGCCAGCAGGAACAGGGAATCTATCTCTGGAAACACCATATATTTT. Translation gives CASRNRESISGNTIYF.

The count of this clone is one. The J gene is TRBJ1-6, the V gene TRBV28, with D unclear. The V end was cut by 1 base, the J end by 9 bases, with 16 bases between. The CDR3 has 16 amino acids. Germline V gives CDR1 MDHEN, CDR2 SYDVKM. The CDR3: CASSLSFRGLSSPLHF. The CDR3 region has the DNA TGTGCCAGCAGTTTATCTTTCAGAGGACTGAGTTCACCCCTCCACTTT. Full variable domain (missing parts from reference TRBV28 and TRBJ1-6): DVKVTQSSRYLVKRTGEKVFLECVQDMDHENMFWYRQDPGLGLRLIYFSYDVKMKEKGDIPEGYSVSREKKERFSLILESASTNQTSMYLCASSLSFRGLSSPLHFGNGTRLTVT.

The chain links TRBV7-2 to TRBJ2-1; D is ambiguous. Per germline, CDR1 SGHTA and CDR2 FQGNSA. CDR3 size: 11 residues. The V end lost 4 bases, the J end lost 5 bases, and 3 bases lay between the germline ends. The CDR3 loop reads CASSSHNEQFF. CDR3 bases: TGTGCCAGCAGCTCGCACAATGAGCAGTTCTTC.

CDR3 nucleotide sequence: TGTGCCAGCAGTGCCCTGACGATGAACACTGAAGCTTTCTTT. This sequence encodes CASSALTMNTEAFF. J is TRBJ1-1 and V is TRBV2; D remains unclear. CDR3 length: 14 amino acids. CDR1 SNHLY and CDR2 FYNNEI come from the germline V gene. Trimming removed 4 bases at V and 0 bases at J, with 9 bases between.

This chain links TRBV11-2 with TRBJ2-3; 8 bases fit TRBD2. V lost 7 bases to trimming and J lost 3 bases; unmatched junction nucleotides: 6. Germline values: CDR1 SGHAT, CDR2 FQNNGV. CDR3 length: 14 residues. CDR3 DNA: TGTGCCAGCACCGTTGGACTAGCAACAGATACGCAGTATTTT. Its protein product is CASTVGLATDTQYF.

The CDR3 nucleotides are TGTGCCAGCAGCCAGGTTCGACAGGGGGTAGAGACCCAGTACTTC. Its translation is CASSQVRQGVETQYF. The rearrangement links TRBV3-1 (or the pseudogene TRBV3-2) to TRBJ2-5; 9 positions match TRBD1. This CDR3 has 15 residues. The V gene's germline CDR1 is LGHDT and CDR2 YNNKEL (reference sequence). The V gene end was trimmed by 3 bases and the J gene end by 4 bases; junction bases not matched to a gene: 6.

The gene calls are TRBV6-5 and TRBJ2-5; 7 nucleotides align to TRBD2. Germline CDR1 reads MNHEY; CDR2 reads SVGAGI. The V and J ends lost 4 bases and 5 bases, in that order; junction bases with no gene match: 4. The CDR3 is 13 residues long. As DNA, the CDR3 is TGTGCCAGCAGTTGGCGGGAGTTGGAGACCCAGTACTTC. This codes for CASSWRELETQYF.

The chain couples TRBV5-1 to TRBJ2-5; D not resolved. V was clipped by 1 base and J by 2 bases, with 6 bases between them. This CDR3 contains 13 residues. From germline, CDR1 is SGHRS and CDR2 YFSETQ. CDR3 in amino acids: CASSLLQQETQYF. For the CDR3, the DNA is TGCGCCAGCAGCTTGCTACAACAAGAGACCCAGTACTTC. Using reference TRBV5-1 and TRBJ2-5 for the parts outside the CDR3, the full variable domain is KAGVTQTPRYLIKTRGQQVTLSCSPISGHRSVSWYQQTPGQGLQFLFEYFSETQRNKGNFPGRFSGRQFSNSRSEMNVSTLELGDSALYLCASSLLQQETQYFGPGTRLLVL.

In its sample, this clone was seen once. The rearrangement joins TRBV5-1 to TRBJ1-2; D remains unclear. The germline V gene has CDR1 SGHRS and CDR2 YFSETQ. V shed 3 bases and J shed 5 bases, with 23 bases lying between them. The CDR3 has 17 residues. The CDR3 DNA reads TGCGCCAGCAGCTCCCAACCCACTTCTCGCCCCCCTTATGGCTACACCTTC. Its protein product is CASSSQPTSRPPYGYTF.